These 2 T cell receptor beta chains were all obtained from the same sample, sequenced in a study of shared clonotypes between healthy human individuals. Produced via immunoSEQ multiplex PCR; TCRdb's table is partial and in-frame only. Here the sample spans 2 million or so clones, around 96% being singletons. Terminally differentiated effector memory CD45RA+ cells were excluded from the naive CD8 cells, which were CD45RO-negative and positively selected for CCR7. Source material: naive CD8+ T cells sorted from blood. The receptors here all came from a man aged 18-30 years in good health.

The V call is TRBV5-5, the J call TRBJ2-7; D call uncertain. Germline V gene data show CDR1 as SGHKS and CDR2 as YYEKEE (reference sequence). The CDR3 extends over 14 amino acids. Trimming stripped 1 base from V and 2 bases from J, with 10 bases between. The CDR3 reads CASSLLWGPYEQYF. CDR3 DNA: TGTGCCAGCAGCTTGCTTTGGGGTCCCTACGAGCAGTACTTC.

The rearrangement joins TRBV6-5 to TRBJ2-5, with D unresolved. V shed 6 bases and J shed 1 base, with 12 bases lying between them. The CDR3 has 14 residues. In germline, CDR1 is MNHEY, CDR2 SVGAGI. The chain's CDR3 is CASSSMLAQETQYF. The CDR3 DNA follows: TGTGCCAGCAGCTCTATGCTCGCCCAAGAGACCCAGTACTTC.